This TCR beta chain stems from a study of tumor-infiltrating lymphocytes in primary liver carcinoma. In the study overall: Recorded tumor stage was T1-T3 N0M0, with diameters of roughly 4.2 to 10 cm.

A remark on this clonotype: One end of the junction varies from germline; a read error may be responsible.

From roughly 0.45 ug total RNA, TCR beta cDNA was generated with a primer in the constant region. ARM-PCR, slightly modified, supplied the TCR beta libraries through three nested multiplex PCR rounds. PCR rounds one and two used TRBV1-TRBV30 forward primers with a C-beta reverse primer for around 9 cycles each. Each CDR3 protein gets one entry after TCRdb re-called the multiplex PCR reads with MiXCR. Counted here are about 74,000 distinct CDR3 sequences, roughly three quarters occurring once; the ten biggest clones make up 28%. Bulk tissue was left unsorted, and RNA and DNA were co-extracted from 20-30 mg of it. Patients in the cohort were treatment-naive and living with chronic HBV infection. CDR1 is SQVTM, CDR2 ANQGSEA, per germline. The CDR3 is made up of 9 amino acids.

The sequence was obtained from a man in his forties with primary liver carcinoma and hepatitis B virus infection. Sequenced: liver tumor tissue from sampling region 4. Subset indicated: tumor region T4, right-lateral pole. This chain links TRBV29-1 with TRBJ2-1; D gene ambiguous. The CDR3 DNA reads as TGCAGCGTGGGAAAGGAGCGGTTCTTC. As protein: CSVGKERFF.